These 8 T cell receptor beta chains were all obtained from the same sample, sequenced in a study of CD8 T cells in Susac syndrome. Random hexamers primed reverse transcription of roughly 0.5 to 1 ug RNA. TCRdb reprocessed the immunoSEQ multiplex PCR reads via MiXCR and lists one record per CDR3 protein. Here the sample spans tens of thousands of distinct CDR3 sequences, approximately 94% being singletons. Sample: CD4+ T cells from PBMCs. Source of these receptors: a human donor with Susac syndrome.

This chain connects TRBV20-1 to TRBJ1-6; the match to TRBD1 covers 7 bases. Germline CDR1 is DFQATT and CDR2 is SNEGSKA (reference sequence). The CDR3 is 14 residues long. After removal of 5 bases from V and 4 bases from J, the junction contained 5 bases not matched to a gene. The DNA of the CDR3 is TGCAGTGCTTGGGGACAGTCTTATAATTCACCCCTCCACTTT. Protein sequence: CSAWGQSYNSPLHF.

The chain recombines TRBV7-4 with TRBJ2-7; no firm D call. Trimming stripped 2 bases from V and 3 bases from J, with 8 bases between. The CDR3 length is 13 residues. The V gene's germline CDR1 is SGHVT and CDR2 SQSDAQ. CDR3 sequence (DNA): TGTGCCAGCAGCTTAAGGGTCCACTACGAGCAGTACTTC. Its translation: CASSLRVHYEQYF.

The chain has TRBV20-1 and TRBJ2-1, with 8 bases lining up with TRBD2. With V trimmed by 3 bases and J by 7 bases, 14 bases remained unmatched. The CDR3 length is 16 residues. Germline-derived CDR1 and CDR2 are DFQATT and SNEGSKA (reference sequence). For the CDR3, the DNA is TGCAGTGCTAGTTTAGCGGGGTCTCACCCGGGGAATGAGCAGTTCTTC. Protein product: CSASLAGSHPGNEQFF.

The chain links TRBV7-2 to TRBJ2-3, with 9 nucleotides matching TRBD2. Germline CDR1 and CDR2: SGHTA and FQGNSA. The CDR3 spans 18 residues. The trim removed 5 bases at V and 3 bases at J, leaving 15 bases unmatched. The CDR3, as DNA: TGTGCCAGCAGCCTGAAGCCCGGCGGGAGGGCCCTAACAGATACGCAGTATTTT. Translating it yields CASSLKPGGRALTDTQYF.

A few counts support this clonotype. Written as DNA, the CDR3 is TGTGCCAGCAGCAGCGTGGACAGGAACCACGAGCAGTACTTC. Protein product: CASSSVDRNHEQYF. The rearrangement joins TRBV6-2 or TRBV6-3 to TRBJ2-7; 7 bases fit TRBD1. The germline gives CDR1 MNHEY, CDR2 SVGEGT. The V and J ends lost 6 bases and 5 bases, in that order; junction bases with no gene match: 10. This CDR3 spans 14 amino acids.

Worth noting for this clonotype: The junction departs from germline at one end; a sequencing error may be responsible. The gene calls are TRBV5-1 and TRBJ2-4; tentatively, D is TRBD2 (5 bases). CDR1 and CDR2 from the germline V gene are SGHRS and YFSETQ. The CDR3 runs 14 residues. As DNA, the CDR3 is TGCGCCAGCGGCTTGGAGGCAGTCGGAAACATTCAGTACTTC. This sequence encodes CASGLEAVGNIQYF.

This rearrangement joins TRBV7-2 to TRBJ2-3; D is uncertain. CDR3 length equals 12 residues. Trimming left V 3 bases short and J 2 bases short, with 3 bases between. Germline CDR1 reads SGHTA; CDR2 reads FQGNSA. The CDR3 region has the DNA TGTGCCAGCAGCTTCTACACAGATACGCAGTATTTT. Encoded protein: CASSFYTDTQYF. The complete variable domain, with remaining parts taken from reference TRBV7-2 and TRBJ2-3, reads GAGVSQSPSNKVTEKGKDVELRCDPISGHTALYWYRQSLGQGLEFLIYFQGNSAPDKSGLPSDRFSAERTGGSVSTLTIQRTQQEDSAVYLCASSFYTDTQYFGPGTRLTVL.

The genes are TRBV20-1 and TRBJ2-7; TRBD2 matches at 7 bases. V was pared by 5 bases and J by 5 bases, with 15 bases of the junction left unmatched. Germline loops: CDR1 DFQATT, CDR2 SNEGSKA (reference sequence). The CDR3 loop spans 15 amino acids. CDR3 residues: CSAGVGGRALDEQYF. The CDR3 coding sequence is TGCAGTGCTGGCGTGGGAGGGAGGGCCCTCGACGAGCAGTACTTC.